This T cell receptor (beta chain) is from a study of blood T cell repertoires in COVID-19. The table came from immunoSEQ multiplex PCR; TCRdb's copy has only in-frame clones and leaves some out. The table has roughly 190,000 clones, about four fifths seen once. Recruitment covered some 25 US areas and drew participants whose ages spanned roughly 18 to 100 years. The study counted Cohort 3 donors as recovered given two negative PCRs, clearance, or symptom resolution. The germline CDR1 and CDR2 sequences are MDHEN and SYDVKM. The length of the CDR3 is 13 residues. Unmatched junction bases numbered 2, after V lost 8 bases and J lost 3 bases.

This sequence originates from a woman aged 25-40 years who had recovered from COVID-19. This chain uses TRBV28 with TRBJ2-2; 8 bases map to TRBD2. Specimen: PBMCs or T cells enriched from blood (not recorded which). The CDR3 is CASFGGDTGELFF. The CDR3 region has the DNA TGTGCCAGCTTCGGGGGGGACACCGGGGAGCTGTTTTTT.